Following are 2 T cell receptor beta chains from one sample sequenced in a study of T cell responses to AZD1222 COVID-19 vaccine (dated by TCRdb to the early 2020s). Receptor amplification or capture employed the immunoSEQ multiplex PCR assay. TCRdb retrieved this table from immuneACCESS and kept in-frame rearrangements only. Not all clones are present; in checked studies, unresolved V genes account for under half, and no reason is known for the remainder. The sample table records fewer than 200,000 clones; around 92% of these occur just once. The top ten constitute about 10% of the sample. The sample's time point, from its label and the paper: baseline before first vaccination. This specimen was peripheral blood, taken on day 0 of AZD1222 vaccination. These receptor sequences come from an adult in good health.

The CDR3 is CASSSPSSYNEQFF. CDR3 bases: TGTGCCAGCAGCTCCCCCAGCTCCTACAATGAGCAGTTCTTC. The chain has TRBV7-2 and TRBJ2-1; D is uncertain. The CDR3 contains 14 residues. CDR1 and CDR2 (germline): SGHTA, FQGNSA. V was pared by 4 bases and J by 0 bases, with 7 bases between.

The chain uses TRBV4-1 and TRBJ2-7; D not certain. Germline loops: CDR1 MGHRA, CDR2 YSYEKL. The V and J ends lost 0 bases and 3 bases respectively, with 9 bases between them. The length of the CDR3 is 14 residues. CDR3 region: CASSQDVTGYEQYF. Here the CDR3 DNA reads TGCGCCAGCAGCCAAGATGTTACGGGCTACGAGCAGTACTTC.